This T cell receptor (beta chain) was observed in a study of control samples from healthy donors and cancer patients (TCRdb year 2020). Library method: the immunoSEQ multiplex PCR assay. TCRdb stores this immuneACCESS table with in-frame sequences only. Part of the clones is absent; in the studies checked, under half of the shortfall reflects unresolved V genes, and no reason is known for the rest. The sample table contains about 270,000 clones; only one count was recorded for about 80% of them. About 14% of the sample lies in the top ten. Details on this clone: Its recognized antigen is unknown. No quality values exist for individual bases; no much larger clone is one base distant.

This clonotype originated in a woman in her sixties with lung cancer. Sequenced: PBMCs.

Here the CDR3 is given as CASSLTGQGYTEAFF. The nucleotide sequence reads as follows: TGTGCCAGCAGCTTGACGGGACAGGGGTACACTGAAGCTTTCTTT. This chain is built from TRBV5-5 and TRBJ1-1, and TRBD1 matches 10 of the central bases. V is trimmed back by 1 base and J by 3 bases, and the junction contains 3 bases that no gene match accounts for. From the cysteine up to the phenylalanine, the CDR3 has a length of 15 residues. Kept here is only the CDR3 DNA, which spans 45 bases and is read in frame from base 1. CDR1 and CDR2, looked up from the germline V gene (reference sequence), are SGHKS and YYEKEE.